This T cell receptor (beta chain) was documented in a study of resident and recirculating memory T cells in vitiligo. Study summary: Shave-biopsy epidermis from lesional and nonlesional skin was sequenced alongside PBMCs.

As to this clone: What it recognizes is unknown.

The protocol was immunoSEQ multiplex PCR, while the TCRdb copy is restricted to in-frame clones and leaves out a portion. The sample lists 65,000 to 80,000 clones, about 91% occurring once. In germline, CDR1 is WSHSY, CDR2 SAAADI. Trimming left V 3 bases short and J 12 bases short, with 12 bases between. CDR3 length: 11 residues. Stable patients also lacked confetti depigmentation, a sign of active vitiligo. Study conclusions and caveats: Clonality differed among vitiligo lesions, with no unique dominant clone. Sequences differed between biopsy sites and patients, suggesting private specificity.

The clonotype was recovered from a male donor with vitiligo. Sequenced sample: blood. The V call is TRBV10-2, the J call TRBJ2-7; TRBD1 is a possible D gene (6 bases). CDR3 in amino acids: CASSEDRHRYF. In DNA, the CDR3 is TGCGCCAGCAGTGAAGACAGGCATCGGTACTTC.